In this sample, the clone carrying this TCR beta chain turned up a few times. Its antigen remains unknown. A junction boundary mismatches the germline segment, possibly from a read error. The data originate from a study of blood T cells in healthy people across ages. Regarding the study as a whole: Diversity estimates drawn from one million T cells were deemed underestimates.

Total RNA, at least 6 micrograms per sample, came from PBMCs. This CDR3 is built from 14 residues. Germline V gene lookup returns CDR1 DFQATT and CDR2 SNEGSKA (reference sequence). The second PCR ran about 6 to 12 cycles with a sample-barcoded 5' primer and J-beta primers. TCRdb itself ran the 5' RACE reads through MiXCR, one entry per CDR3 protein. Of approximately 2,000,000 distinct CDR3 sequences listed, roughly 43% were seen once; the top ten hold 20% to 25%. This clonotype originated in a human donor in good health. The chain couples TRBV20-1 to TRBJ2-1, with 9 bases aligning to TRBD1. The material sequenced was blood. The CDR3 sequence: CRARQGGYRGEQFF. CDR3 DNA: TGCCGTGCTAGACAGGGGGGGTACAGAGGAGAGCAGTTCTTC.